Shown below are 21 T cell receptor beta chains from a single sample sequenced in a study of cytomegalovirus exposure and HLA in healthy donors. This PCR relied on a set of 60 Vbeta primers and 13 Jbeta primers. Clones were sequenced by immunoSEQ multiplex PCR, and TCRdb holds only the in-frame ones, with some missing. The repertoire includes about 190,000 clones, more than 75% of them detected once, and roughly 2.6% sits in the top ten. Sequenced: PBMCs. All receptors come from a woman aged 50 to 60 in good health and CMV-seropositive.

The chain joins TRBV7-9 to TRBJ1-2; D remains unclear. The CDR3 has 12 residues. Germline CDR1 reads SEHNR; CDR2 reads FQNEAQ (reference sequence). The V end lost 5 bases, the J end lost 5 bases, and 9 bases lay between the germline ends. The CDR3 DNA sequence: TGTGCCAGCAGCCCCAGGAGGTATGGCTACACCTTC. Its translation: CASSPRRYGYTF.

The rearrangement uses TRBV27 and TRBJ2-1; 8 nucleotides align to TRBD2. The CDR3 has 15 residues. Germline V gene sequence: CDR1 MNHEY, CDR2 SMNVEV (reference sequence). V trimming: 4 bases; J trimming: 8 bases; junction bases outside the gene matches: 10. The CDR3: CASSYSSGGPDEQFF. DNA of the CDR3: TGTGCCAGCAGTTACTCATCGGGGGGGCCTGATGAGCAGTTCTTC.

CDR3 coding DNA: TGCGCCAGCAGTCGCGAGGGGGCGGGATACAATGAGCAGTTCTTC. Translated: CASSREGAGYNEQFF. The genes are TRBV23-1 and TRBJ2-1, with D perhaps TRBD1 (7 bases). TRBV23-1 has ORF status, its function being uncertain. CDR3 length: 15 residues. Trimming took 4 bases from V and 4 from J, leaving 14 bases between them.

The chain couples TRBV15 to TRBJ2-2, with TRBD2 matching over 7 bases. The CDR3 runs 17 residues. Unmatched junction bases numbered 6, after V lost 0 bases and J lost 2 bases. In germline, CDR1 is LNHNV, CDR2 YYDKDF (reference sequence). CDR3 protein: CATSRDRSSGNTGELFF. The CDR3 coding sequence is TGTGCCACCAGCAGAGATCGGTCTAGCGGAAACACCGGGGAGCTGTTTTTT.

The chain is built from TRBV7-2 and TRBJ2-3, with 7 bases identical to TRBD1. CDR3 length: 17 amino acids. The V segment lost 4 bases and the J segment 0 bases; nucleotides outside the gene matches: 10. Germline loops: CDR1 SGHTA, CDR2 FQGNSA. The DNA for the CDR3 is TGTGCCAGCAGCTCCTCCCCGAGGGACAGTAGCACAGATACGCAGTATTTT. Residues: CASSSSPRDSSTDTQYF.

V and J are TRBV9 and TRBJ1-2; TRBD1 agrees at 11 bases. CDR1 SGDLS and CDR2 YYNGEE come from the germline V gene. The J segment lost 6 bases and the V segment lost 4 bases, leaving 8 bases of the junction unmatched. This CDR3 comprises 15 residues. The CDR3 DNA follows: TGTGCCAGCAGCCTTACTGGACAGGGGGCACATGGCTACACCTTC. It is translated as CASSLTGQGAHGYTF.

The chain couples TRBV2 to TRBJ1-5, with D unresolved. The germline V gene has CDR1 SNHLY and CDR2 FYNNEI. The germline V and J ends were trimmed by 10 bases and 1 base, with 14 bases remaining between them. The CDR3 sequence is 14 residues long. The CDR3 protein is CATKEIGSNQPQHF. The DNA of the CDR3 is TGTGCCACCAAGGAGATCGGGAGCAATCAGCCCCAGCATTTT.

The chain employs TRBV5-1 and TRBJ2-1, with D possibly matching TRBD1 (5 bases). This CDR3 spans 14 amino acids. From germline, CDR1 is SGHRS and CDR2 YFSETQ. V lost 4 bases, J lost 4 bases, and 12 bases lay in between. CDR3 DNA sequence: TGCGCCAGCAGCCTGGACAACTATTACAATGAGCAGTTCTTC. Translating it yields CASSLDNYYNEQFF.

The chain combines TRBV6-6 with TRBJ1-2, with TRBD1 identical over 7 bases. CDR3 length: 13 amino acids. Germline assignment: CDR1 MNHNY and CDR2 SVGAGI (reference sequence). The ends lost 5 bases at V and 8 bases at J; junction bases unmatched: 8. For the CDR3, the DNA is TGTGCCAGCAGTCACGGACAGGAAAGAGGCTACACCTTC. It encodes CASSHGQERGYTF.

The chain links TRBV6-4 to TRBJ1-1, with TRBD1 as a possible D gene (5 bases). The CDR3 consists of 14 residues. CDR1 and CDR2 from the germline V gene are MRHNA and SNTAGT. Between the trimmed V and J ends, which lost 10 bases and 1 base, there was a span of 16 bases. CDR3: CAINSGVGNTEAFF. DNA of the CDR3: TGTGCCATCAACTCGGGGGTAGGGAACACTGAAGCTTTCTTT.

The V and J genes are TRBV15 and TRBJ1-1, with D perhaps TRBD1 (5 bases). The V end lost 0 bases, the J end lost 6 bases, and 5 bases lay between the germline ends. The CDR3 sequence is 12 residues long. CDR1 and CDR2 (germline): LNHNV, YYDKDF (reference sequence). In DNA, the CDR3 is TGTGCCACCAGCAGAGACAGGGCTGAAGCTTTCTTT. The encoded protein is CATSRDRAEAFF.

The chain joins TRBV6-1 to TRBJ2-3, with D possibly being TRBD1 (5 bases). Trimming removed 4 bases from V and 4 bases from J, with 18 bases in between. The CDR3 sequence is 16 residues long. Germline V gene data show CDR1 as MNHNS and CDR2 as SASEGT. CDR3 loop: CASSVDSWEGADTQYF. The DNA for the CDR3 is TGTGCCAGCAGTGTGGATAGCTGGGAAGGGGCAGATACGCAGTATTTT.

The chain joins TRBV27 to TRBJ1-4, with a possible D match to TRBD1 (5 bases). Trimming cost V 5 bases and J 8 bases, with 15 bases left between them. This CDR3 has 14 residues. Germline lookup yields CDR1 MNHEY and CDR2 SMNVEV (reference sequence). The CDR3 nucleotides are TGTGCCAGCAGTCCACGGGGGAGACTAGAAAAACTGTTTTTT. It yields the protein CASSPRGRLEKLFF.

V gene TRBV28 combines with J gene TRBJ1-4; D is unclear. This CDR3 is built from 15 residues. Germline CDR1 reads MDHEN; CDR2 reads SYDVKM. CDR3 protein: CVQAVGGIRSEKLFF. The CDR3 DNA reads as TGTGTTCAAGCAGTAGGCGGCATACGATCTGAAAAACTGTTTTTT. Full variable domain (missing parts from reference TRBV28 and TRBJ1-4): DVKVTQSSRYLVKRTGEKVFLECVQDMDHENMFWYRQDPGLGLRLIYFSYDVKMKEKGDIPEGYSVSREKKERFSLILESASTNQTSMYLCVQAVGGIRSEKLFFGSGTQLSVL.

The genes are TRBV5-1 and TRBJ2-7; D is possibly TRBD1 (9 bases). CDR1 and CDR2 (germline): SGHRS, YFSETQ. Between the trimmed V and J ends, which lost 0 bases and 5 bases, there was a span of 30 bases. This CDR3 has 20 amino acids. DNA for the CDR3: TGCGCCAGCAGCTTGGCTTTTTTGGGGACTAGGGACAGGGAAATGAACGAGCAGTACTTC. Its translation: CASSLAFLGTRDREMNEQYF.

The chain links TRBV5-1 to TRBJ1-1; D gene ambiguous. The CDR3 runs to 15 residues. Germline assignment: CDR1 SGHRS and CDR2 YFSETQ. Trimming removed 0 bases at V and 1 base at J, with 10 bases between. CDR3 amino acids: CASSLDPGGNTEAFF. For the CDR3, the DNA is TGCGCCAGCAGCTTGGACCCGGGAGGGAACACTGAAGCTTTCTTT.

The V call is TRBV7-2, the J call TRBJ1-2; TRBD1 might be the D (6 bases). The CDR3 runs 14 residues. V lost 5 bases and J lost 1, with 11 bases in between. CDR1 SGHTA and CDR2 FQGNSA come from the germline V gene. The CDR3 is CASSRGSGNYGYTF. The CDR3 DNA follows: TGTGCCAGCAGCAGGGGGAGCGGTAACTATGGCTACACCTTC. Drawing the rest from reference TRBV7-2 and TRBJ1-2, the complete variable domain is GAGVSQSPSNKVTEKGKDVELRCDPISGHTALYWYRQSLGQGLEFLIYFQGNSAPDKSGLPSDRFSAERTGGSVSTLTIQRTQQEDSAVYLCASSRGSGNYGYTFGSGTRLTVV.

V and J are TRBV6-5 and TRBJ1-5; 7 bases line up with TRBD1. The CDR3 loop spans 15 amino acids. Per germline, CDR1 MNHEY and CDR2 SVGAGI. Trimming removed 1 base from V and 4 bases from J; junction bases left unmatched: 4. The CDR3 DNA sequence: TGTGCCAGCAGTTACTTACAGGGGAAGAATCAGCCCCAGCATTTT. It encodes CASSYLQGKNQPQHF.

The chain carries TRBV2 and TRBJ2-2; the match to TRBD1 covers 10 bases. V lost 7 bases to trimming and J lost 1 base; unmatched junction nucleotides: 3. This CDR3 has 15 amino acids. CDR1 and CDR2 from the germline V gene are SNHLY and FYNNEI. The CDR3 protein is CASKGQGKNTGELFF. CDR3 in DNA: TGTGCCAGCAAGGGACAGGGGAAGAACACCGGGGAGCTGTTTTTT. The complete variable domain, with remaining parts taken from reference TRBV2 and TRBJ2-2, reads EPEVTQTPSHQVTQMGQEVILRCVPISNHLYFYWYRQILGQKVEFLVSFYNNEISEKSEIFDDQFSVERPDGSNFTLKIRSTKLEDSAMYFCASKGQGKNTGELFFGEGSRLTVL.

This clone was seen just once. V gene TRBV28 combines with J gene TRBJ2-7, with D perhaps TRBD1 (6 bases). The CDR3 sequence is 14 residues long. V lost 2 bases and J lost 3, with 11 bases in between. Per germline, CDR1 MDHEN and CDR2 SYDVKM. DNA for the CDR3: TGTGCCAGCAGTTTAGCGAAAGGGGGCTACGAGCAGTACTTC. Protein sequence: CASSLAKGGYEQYF.

The chain's CDR3 is CASSGRDRVGETQYF. For the CDR3, the DNA is TGTGCCAGCAGTGGCCGGGACAGGGTTGGAGAGACCCAGTACTTC. V gene TRBV6-5 combines with J gene TRBJ2-5, with TRBD1 identical over 9 bases. The V and J ends lost 5 bases and 4 bases, in that order; junction bases with no gene match: 8. The CDR3 totals 15 residues. Germline-derived CDR1 and CDR2 are MNHEY and SVGAGI.